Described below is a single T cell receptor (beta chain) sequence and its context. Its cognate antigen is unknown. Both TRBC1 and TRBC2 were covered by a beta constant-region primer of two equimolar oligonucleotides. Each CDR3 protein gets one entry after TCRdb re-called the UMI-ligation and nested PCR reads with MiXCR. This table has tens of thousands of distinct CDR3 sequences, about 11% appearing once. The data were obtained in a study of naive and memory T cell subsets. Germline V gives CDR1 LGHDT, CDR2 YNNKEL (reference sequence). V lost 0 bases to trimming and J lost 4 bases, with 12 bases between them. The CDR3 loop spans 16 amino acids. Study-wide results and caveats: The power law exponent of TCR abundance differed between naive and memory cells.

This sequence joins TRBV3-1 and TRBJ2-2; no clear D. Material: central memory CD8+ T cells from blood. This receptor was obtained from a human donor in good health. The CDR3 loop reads CASSQDTTDPTGELFF. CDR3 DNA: TGTGCCAGCAGCCAAGACACCACAGATCCCACCGGGGAGCTGTTTTTT.